The 25 T cell receptor beta chains below were found in one sample sequenced in a study of blood T cell repertoires in COVID-19. Clones were sequenced by immunoSEQ multiplex PCR, and TCRdb holds only the in-frame ones, with some missing. The sample lists roughly 200,000 clones; roughly 89% were seen once. The sample consisted of peripheral blood. The receptor set was obtained from a woman younger than 35 who had recovered from COVID-19.

V usage is TRBV29-1 and J usage is TRBJ2-1, with 11 bases fitting TRBD2. CDR3 size: 18 residues. The J segment lost 2 bases and the V segment lost 6 bases, leaving 15 bases of the junction unmatched. Germline V CDR1 and CDR2: SQVTM, ANQGSEA. The DNA for the CDR3 is TGCAGCGTCGTTACTAGCGGGGGCCCGGACCCCCCCTACAATGAGCAGTTCTTC. It codes for CSVVTSGGPDPPYNEQFF.

This sequence joins TRBV5-6 and TRBJ1-1; 10 positions match TRBD1. V dropped 7 bases and J dropped 11; count of bases not matched to a gene: 11. Germline lookup yields CDR1 SGHDT and CDR2 YYEEEE. The CDR3 consists of 13 residues. CDR3: CASSGTGALLAFF. The CDR3 DNA sequence: TGTGCCAGCTCCGGGACAGGGGCGCTATTGGCTTTCTTT.

The chain combines TRBV5-4 with TRBJ1-3; tentatively, D is TRBD1 (6 bases). Trimming left V 4 bases short and J 0 bases short, with 23 bases between. Germline values: CDR1 SGHNT, CDR2 YYREEE (reference sequence). The CDR3 contains 19 residues. CDR3 protein: CASSPGLGEGVSSGNTIYF. The CDR3 bases are TGTGCCAGCAGCCCAGGCCTCGGTGAGGGGGTGAGCTCTGGAAACACCATATATTTT.

This chain links TRBV7-3 with TRBJ2-5, with TRBD1 identical over 9 bases. The germline CDR1 and CDR2 sequences are SGHTA and FQGTGA. V dropped 1 base and J dropped 1; count of bases not matched to a gene: 4. The CDR3 covers 16 residues. The CDR3 protein is CASSLMGQGLQETQYF. For the CDR3, the DNA is TGTGCCAGCAGCTTAATGGGACAGGGCCTCCAAGAGACCCAGTACTTC.

The J gene is TRBJ1-6, the V gene TRBV9; 9 bases match TRBD1. The CDR3 spans 15 residues. The V segment lost 5 bases and the J segment 7 bases; nucleotides outside the gene matches: 7. The V gene's germline CDR1 is SGDLS and CDR2 YYNGEE. The CDR3 sequence is CASSPGQGRNSPLHF. The DNA of the CDR3 is TGTGCCAGCAGTCCCGGACAGGGGAGAAATTCACCCCTCCACTTT. The whole variable domain, filled in from reference TRBV9 and TRBJ1-6, reads DSGVTQTPKHLITATGQRVTLRCSPRSGDLSVYWYQQSLDQGLQFLIQYYNGEERAKGNILERFSAQQFPDLHSELNLSSLELGDSALYFCASSPGQGRNSPLHFGNGTRLTVT.

The rearrangement uses TRBV19 and TRBJ1-6; the D gene is possibly TRBD1 (6 bases). Trimming took off 2 bases at V and 0 bases at J, with 11 bases between the two ends. This CDR3 is 17 amino acids long. Germline CDR1 is LNHDA and CDR2 is SQIVND (reference sequence). CDR3 residues: CASSISLDSSYNSPLHF. DNA of the CDR3: TGTGCCAGTAGTATATCCCTGGACAGCTCCTATAATTCACCCCTCCACTTT.

This clone was recorded only once. The chain joins TRBV19 to TRBJ1-1, with D hard to call. Trimming left V 1 base short and J 0 bases short, with 6 bases between. This CDR3 is 14 amino acids long. Germline assignment: CDR1 LNHDA and CDR2 SQIVND (reference sequence). The CDR3 is CASSIARLNTEAFF. Written as DNA, the CDR3 is TGTGCCAGTAGTATAGCCCGTTTGAACACTGAAGCTTTCTTT.

This chain joins TRBV4-1 and TRBJ2-7; D is unclear. The V gene's germline CDR1 is MGHRA and CDR2 YSYEKL. This CDR3 contains 16 residues. The V gene lost 0 bases and the J gene lost 3 bases, with 15 bases spanning the gap. The CDR3 region has the DNA TGCGCCAGCAGCCAAGAGAACCGTGCACAAAGCTACGAGCAGTACTTC. Its translation: CASSQENRAQSYEQYF.

The chain employs TRBV24-1 and TRBJ1-5; 11 bases match TRBD1. V was clipped by 8 bases and J by 7 bases; unmatched bases: 12. The germline V gene has CDR1 KGHDR and CDR2 SFDVKD. CDR3 length equals 16 residues. The CDR3 spells CATTPGRDRGEQPQHF. CDR3 DNA sequence: TGTGCCACCACGCCTGGCCGGGACAGGGGGGAGCAGCCCCAGCATTTT.

This sequence joins TRBV7-6 and TRBJ1-2; 8 bases are shared with TRBD1. The CDR3 runs to 16 residues. Germline V gene data show CDR1 as SGHVS and CDR2 as FNYEAQ. With V trimmed by 5 bases and J by 0 bases, 8 bases remained unmatched. CDR3 coding DNA: TGTGCCAGCAGCCCCCGGACAGGGCGACCTAACTATGGCTACACCTTC. Encoded protein: CASSPRTGRPNYGYTF.

This clone was recorded a few times. V is TRBV5-1 and J is TRBJ1-2; 12 positions agree with TRBD1. V dropped 3 bases and J dropped 8; count of bases not matched to a gene: 5. Germline CDR1 SGHRS, CDR2 YFSETQ. The CDR3 is made up of 14 amino acids. CDR3: CASSSGTGGGGYTF. The CDR3 bases are TGCGCCAGCAGCTCCGGGACAGGGGGCGGCGGCTACACCTTC. Full variable domain (missing parts from reference TRBV5-1 and TRBJ1-2): KAGVTQTPRYLIKTRGQQVTLSCSPISGHRSVSWYQQTPGQGLQFLFEYFSETQRNKGNFPGRFSGRQFSNSRSEMNVSTLELGDSALYLCASSSGTGGGGYTFGSGTRLTVV.

V usage is TRBV9 and J usage is TRBJ2-7, with 7 positions matching TRBD2. The CDR3 extends over 15 amino acids. Looked up from germline, CDR1 is SGDLS and CDR2 is YYNGEE. V dropped 0 bases and J dropped 2; count of bases not matched to a gene: 5. CDR3 residues: CASSVDLGGTYEQYF. DNA of the CDR3: TGTGCCAGCAGCGTAGACCTCGGGGGGACCTACGAGCAGTACTTC.

The chain uses TRBV11-2 and TRBJ1-2, with a possible D match to TRBD1 (6 bases). The CDR3 sequence is 16 residues long. V was trimmed by 5 bases and J by 4 bases, leaving 20 bases between them. The germline CDR1 and CDR2 sequences are SGHAT and FQNNGV. The CDR3 DNA sequence: TGTGCCAGCAGCGTAACCCCTGGGGGCTTAACCTATGGCTACACCTTC. Protein product: CASSVTPGGLTYGYTF.

The chain has TRBV25-1 and TRBJ2-3; TRBD2 is a possible D gene (6 bases). This CDR3 region has 17 residues. Germline values: CDR1 MGHDK, CDR2 SYGVNS. The V and J ends lost 4 bases and 0 bases respectively, with 17 bases between them. The CDR3 DNA follows: TGTGCCAGCAGTGGTCCTGGACTAAAGACTAGCACAGATACGCAGTATTTT. Its protein product is CASSGPGLKTSTDTQYF.

J is TRBJ2-5 and V is TRBV9; D gene ambiguous. The germline V and J ends were trimmed by 4 bases and 4 bases, with 11 bases remaining between them. CDR1 is SGDLS and CDR2 is YYNGEE in the germline V gene. This CDR3 contains 13 residues. CDR3 nucleotide sequence: TGTGCCAGCAGCCTGGAAGCGAGAGAGACCCAGTACTTC. It codes for CASSLEARETQYF.

V gene TRBV11-1 combines with J gene TRBJ2-1; D gene unclear. The CDR3 covers 11 residues. CDR1 is SGHAT and CDR2 is FQDESV in the germline V gene (reference sequence). V lost 5 bases and J lost 7, with 6 bases in between. The CDR3 sequence: CASSRVNEQFF. The CDR3, as DNA: TGTGCCAGCAGCCGGGTTAATGAGCAGTTCTTC.

The rearrangement joins TRBV13 to TRBJ2-1; D is perhaps TRBD2 (6 bases). Germline lookup yields CDR1 PRHDT and CDR2 FYEKMQ (reference sequence). The CDR3 runs 13 residues. V dropped 4 bases and J dropped 9 bases, with 13 bases sitting between them. The CDR3 DNA reads TGTGCCAGCAGCTACGCCGGGGAGGTTGAGCAGTTCTTC. Translation: CASSYAGEVEQFF.

The chain employs TRBV9 and TRBJ1-4; no firm D call. V dropped 4 bases and J dropped 0 bases, with 10 bases sitting between them. The CDR3 spans 15 residues. Germline CDR1 reads SGDLS; CDR2 reads YYNGEE. As DNA, the CDR3 is TGTGCCAGCAGCCCGGTGGGAGCAACTAATGAAAAACTGTTTTTT. This translates into CASSPVGATNEKLFF. The full variable domain, its missing parts supplied by reference TRBV9 and TRBJ1-4, is DSGVTQTPKHLITATGQRVTLRCSPRSGDLSVYWYQQSLDQGLQFLIQYYNGEERAKGNILERFSAQQFPDLHSELNLSSLELGDSALYFCASSPVGATNEKLFFGSGTQLSVL.

V is TRBV7-8 and J is TRBJ1-4, with D tentatively TRBD1 (6 bases). V was clipped by 3 bases and J by 8 bases, with 13 bases between them. Germline V gives CDR1 SGHVS, CDR2 FQNEAQ. The CDR3 has 14 residues. Here the CDR3 DNA reads TGTGCCAGCAGCTTTACAGGGATGGGCGAAAAACTGTTTTTT. Its protein product is CASSFTGMGEKLFF.

This clone was observed a handful of times. The V call is TRBV15, the J call TRBJ2-1, with D possibly matching TRBD1 (5 bases). Germline values: CDR1 LNHNV, CDR2 YYDKDF (reference sequence). This CDR3 contains 15 residues. V shed 1 base and J shed 0 bases, with 7 bases lying between them. CDR3 loop: CATSRAQGSYNEQFF. CDR3 sequence (DNA): TGTGCCACCAGCAGAGCCCAGGGCTCCTACAATGAGCAGTTCTTC.

This clone occurred once. This chain connects TRBV5-5 to TRBJ1-3, with a tentative D call TRBD1 (6 bases). This CDR3 has 17 residues. V dropped 2 bases and J dropped 4 bases, with 19 bases sitting between them. The germline gives CDR1 SGHKS, CDR2 YYEKEE (reference sequence). In DNA, the CDR3 is TGTGCCAGCAGCTTCTCCCCGCAGGGACATTCCGGAAACACCATATATTTT. This gives the protein CASSFSPQGHSGNTIYF.

The chain has TRBV12-3 or TRBV12-4 and TRBJ1-6, with a tentative D call TRBD1 (6 bases). The CDR3 has 12 amino acids. Trimming left V 6 bases short and J 8 bases short, with 8 bases between. For the CDR3, the DNA is TGTGCCAGCAGCCCAGGGGATTCACCCCTCCACTTT. Translation gives CASSPGDSPLHF.

The chain links TRBV5-1 to TRBJ2-5, with D possibly TRBD2 on 6 matching bases. The CDR3 spans 17 residues. Trimming took off 3 bases at V and 0 bases at J, with 18 bases between the two ends. Germline CDR1 SGHRS, CDR2 YFSETQ. CDR3 nucleotides: TGCGCCAGCAGCTCGGGAGAGGCCGGAGCTTACCAAGAGACCCAGTACTTC. It translates to CASSSGEAGAYQETQYF.

DNA for the CDR3: TGTGCCAGCAGTGAGGTACAGGGGGCCTTAGGAACTGAAGCTTTCTTT. Protein: CASSEVQGALGTEAFF. The J gene is TRBJ1-1, the V gene TRBV2; 9 bases map to TRBD1. Germline-derived CDR1 and CDR2 are SNHLY and FYNNEI. The CDR3 covers 16 residues. V was clipped by 3 bases and J by 5 bases; unmatched bases: 10.

The chain couples TRBV28 to TRBJ1-2; a possible D gene is TRBD1 (6 bases). The CDR3 loop spans 14 amino acids. Germline V gives CDR1 MDHEN, CDR2 SYDVKM. V lost 4 bases and J lost 8, with 17 bases in between. This CDR3 is CASSSGSGARGYTF. The CDR3 DNA follows: TGTGCCAGCAGTTCGGGATCAGGGGCTCGGGGCTACACCTTC.